Following are 17 T cell receptor beta chains from one sample sequenced in a study of blood T cell repertoires in COVID-19. Measured with immunoSEQ multiplex PCR; TCRdb has only the in-frame clones, and not every one. The sample yields approximately 200,000 clones, approximately 80% seen once. What was sequenced was peripheral blood. The source is a woman aged 55-75 years who had recovered from COVID-19.

A single count supports this clone. The chain employs TRBV29-1 and TRBJ1-2; D possibly corresponds to TRBD1 (6 bases). V lost 3 bases and J lost 8, with 10 bases in between. CDR3 size: 11 residues. From germline, CDR1 is SQVTM and CDR2 ANQGSEA. The CDR3 DNA reads as TGCAGCGTTGAGGGACAAATCGGCTACACCTTC. It codes for CSVEGQIGYTF.

This chain connects TRBV27 to TRBJ2-3; D gene unclear. There are 13 residues in the CDR3. V lost 5 bases and J 5 bases, leaving 11 bases between the germline ends. Germline V CDR1 and CDR2: MNHEY, SMNVEV (reference sequence). CDR3: CASSNLLRDTQYF. The CDR3, as DNA: TGTGCCAGCAGTAACCTTCTAAGAGATACGCAGTATTTT.

V gene TRBV5-1 combines with J gene TRBJ2-7, with 9 bases identical to TRBD1. The J segment lost 1 base and the V segment lost 3 bases, leaving 2 bases of the junction unmatched. The germline V gene has CDR1 SGHRS and CDR2 YFSETQ. The CDR3 has 14 amino acids. This CDR3 is CASSWDRDSYEQYF. The DNA for the CDR3 is TGCGCCAGCAGCTGGGACAGGGATTCCTACGAGCAGTACTTC.

The CDR3 loop reads CASSRGSGPDTQYF. As DNA, the CDR3 is TGTGCCAGCAGCCGTGGAAGCGGCCCAGATACGCAGTATTTT. V usage is TRBV9 and J usage is TRBJ2-3, with D possibly matching TRBD2 (5 bases). Germline V gene sequence: CDR1 SGDLS, CDR2 YYNGEE. Trimming removed 4 bases at V and 4 bases at J, with 13 bases between. This CDR3 contains 14 residues.

The V and J genes are TRBV7-9 and TRBJ2-2; 10 bases are shared with TRBD1. This CDR3 contains 18 residues. Germline V gene lookup returns CDR1 SEHNR and CDR2 FQNEAQ (reference sequence). Germline trimming cut 5 bases from V and 0 bases from J; bases unmatched to any gene: 9. The chain's CDR3 is CASSPRQGALSNTGELFF. The CDR3 DNA reads TGTGCCAGCAGCCCCAGACAGGGGGCTCTATCGAACACCGGGGAGCTGTTTTTT.

This clone was seen only once. V gene TRBV6-5 combines with J gene TRBJ2-3; D unclear. The germline gives CDR1 MNHEY, CDR2 SVGAGI. CDR3 length equals 11 residues. The ends were cut back, 6 bases at V and 4 bases at J, with 5 bases in the middle. The CDR3 DNA is TGTGCCAGCAGGGTAGCAGATACGCAGTATTTT. Its protein is CASRVADTQYF.

This clone was seen more than once but under ten times. The rearrangement joins TRBV7-2 to TRBJ1-1, with D hard to call. The V end was cut by 1 base, the J end by 0 bases, with 9 bases between. The CDR3 totals 15 residues. The germline CDR1 and CDR2 sequences are SGHTA and FQGNSA. The CDR3 is CASSLVGNMNTEAFF. The CDR3 DNA reads TGTGCCAGCAGCTTAGTGGGCAACATGAACACTGAAGCTTTCTTT. Full variable domain (remainder filled in from reference TRBV7-2 and TRBJ1-1): GAGVSQSPSNKVTEKGKDVELRCDPISGHTALYWYRQSLGQGLEFLIYFQGNSAPDKSGLPSDRFSAERTGGSVSTLTIQRTQQEDSAVYLCASSLVGNMNTEAFFGQGTRLTVV.

The genes are TRBV7-6 and TRBJ1-1, with 12 bases aligning to TRBD1. Germline lookup yields CDR1 SGHVS and CDR2 FNYEAQ. CDR3 length equals 15 residues. V lost 0 bases, J lost 6 bases, and 2 bases stayed unmatched. As DNA, the CDR3 is TGTGCCAGCAGCTTAGCGGGACAGGGGGCCTCTGAAGCTTTCTTT. This gives the protein CASSLAGQGASEAFF.

The V gene is TRBV5-1, the J gene TRBJ2-5; D gene uncertain. Trimming removed 1 base from V and 1 base from J, with 14 bases in between. The CDR3 runs to 16 residues. Germline V gives CDR1 SGHRS, CDR2 YFSETQ. CDR3 in DNA: TGCGCCAGCAGCTTGAACGAGCCTCTTATCCAAGAGACCCAGTACTTC. Amino acid sequence: CASSLNEPLIQETQYF.

This clone was picked up one time. J is TRBJ1-5 and V is TRBV12-5, with TRBD1 matching 8 bases. The J segment lost 6 bases and the V segment lost 3 bases, leaving 4 bases of the junction unmatched. Germline V gives CDR1 LGHNT, CDR2 FRNRAP. The CDR3 runs 14 residues. The CDR3 loop is CASGLGQGGQPQHF. The CDR3 coding sequence is TGTGCTAGTGGTTTAGGACAGGGTGGTCAGCCCCAGCATTTT.

The chain has TRBV5-6 and TRBJ2-5, with TRBD1 matching over 10 bases. Germline loops: CDR1 SGHDT, CDR2 YYEEEE. V was clipped by 2 bases and J by 0 bases; unmatched bases: 10. The CDR3 covers 18 residues. CDR3 amino acids: CASSFPDRGSHYQETQYF. The CDR3 DNA follows: TGTGCCAGCAGCTTCCCGGACAGGGGGTCCCATTACCAAGAGACCCAGTACTTC.

This clone was counted only a few times. This chain joins TRBV7-2 and TRBJ1-2; D gene ambiguous. The CDR3 contains 12 residues. Trimming removed 6 bases from V and 4 bases from J, with 9 bases in between. Germline CDR1 SGHTA, CDR2 FQGNSA. CDR3 DNA: TGTGCCAGCAGGGGAGTTGGCTATGGCTACACCTTC. This gives the protein CASRGVGYGYTF.

This clone was observed a few times. This chain connects TRBV20-1 to TRBJ2-7, with TRBD2 identical over 9 bases. The CDR3 runs to 14 residues. V was pared by 3 bases and J by 5 bases, with 8 bases of the junction left unmatched. Germline V gives CDR1 DFQATT, CDR2 SNEGSKA (reference sequence). DNA for the CDR3: TGCAGTGCTAGTATCACGGGACTAGCAGACGAGCAGTACTTC. As protein: CSASITGLADEQYF.

This clone was seen a few times. The genes are TRBV19 and TRBJ2-5, with TRBD1 matching 7 bases. Germline V lookup: CDR1 LNHDA, CDR2 SQIVND (reference sequence). The junction had 2 bases not matched to a gene; V was cut back by 5 bases and J by 5 bases. This CDR3 comprises 12 residues. CDR3 sequence: CASSEGAETQYF. DNA of the CDR3: TGTGCCAGTAGTGAGGGGGCGGAGACCCAGTACTTC. Full variable domain (missing parts from reference TRBV19 and TRBJ2-5): DGGITQSPKYLFRKEGQNVTLSCEQNLNHDAMYWYRQDPGQGLRLIYYSQIVNDFQKGDIAEGYSVSREKKESFPLTVTSAQKNPTAFYLCASSEGAETQYFGPGTRLLVL.

This clone was found a few times. V is TRBV5-3 and J is TRBJ2-7, with a weak D call TRBD2 (5 bases). TRBV5-3 qualifies as an ORF whose function is uncertain. This CDR3 region has 14 residues. Trimming stripped 0 bases from V and 6 bases from J, with 13 bases between. The CDR3 DNA is TGTGCCAGAAGCTTGGGAAGCCGGGAAGTCGAGCAGTACTTC. Its translation is CARSLGSREVEQYF.

This clone was seen just once. The chain uses TRBV18 and TRBJ1-1; 9 bases fit TRBD1. Germline V lookup: CDR1 KGHSH, CDR2 LQKENI. The ends lost 3 bases at V and 3 bases at J; junction bases unmatched: 2. The CDR3 is 14 residues long. CDR3 amino acids: CASSPGTGYTEAFF. Written as DNA, the CDR3 is TGTGCCAGCTCACCCGGGACAGGGTACACTGAAGCTTTCTTT.

This chain connects TRBV5-5 to TRBJ2-3; 11 bases are a match to TRBD2. This CDR3 contains 16 residues. V dropped 4 bases and J dropped 0; count of bases not matched to a gene: 4. The germline gives CDR1 SGHKS, CDR2 YYEKEE (reference sequence). The CDR3 here is CASSQGLAESTDTQYF. DNA of the CDR3: TGTGCCAGCAGCCAGGGACTAGCGGAAAGCACAGATACGCAGTATTTT.